The 3 T cell receptor beta chains in this list originate from one sample, sequenced in a study of blood T cell repertoires in COVID-19. Generated by immunoSEQ multiplex PCR, the TCRdb table keeps only in-frame clones and is missing some. The sample lists 210,000 or so clones; 84% were seen once. Sequencing used peripheral blood. All receptors come from a human donor in a cohort sampled during active COVID-19.

The J gene is TRBJ2-3, the V gene TRBV7-2; D remains unclear. The CDR3 is 11 amino acids. Germline values: CDR1 SGHTA, CDR2 FQGNSA. Trimming removed 5 bases from V and 6 bases from J, with 6 bases in between. The DNA for the CDR3 is TGTGCCAGCAGCGTACTTGATACGCAGTATTTT. This translates into CASSVLDTQYF.

The chain uses TRBV2 and TRBJ1-5; D remains ambiguous. The V gene lost 3 bases and the J gene lost 5 bases, with 14 bases spanning the gap. The CDR3 is made up of 15 amino acids. Germline V gene lookup returns CDR1 SNHLY and CDR2 FYNNEI. The CDR3 region has the DNA TGTGCCAGCAGTGACTCCCGTGTCCGTCATCAGCCCCAGCATTTT. It specifies CASSDSRVRHQPQHF.

The CDR3 sequence: CASGRTESSYEQYF. CDR3 DNA: TGTGCCAGCGGACGGACAGAGAGCTCCTACGAGCAGTACTTC. The V and J genes are TRBV7-2 and TRBJ2-7; possible D gene TRBD1, 6 bases. The CDR3 spans 14 residues. The ends were cut back, 8 bases at V and 0 bases at J, with 14 bases in the middle. CDR1 is SGHTA and CDR2 is FQGNSA in the germline V gene.